The present T cell receptor (beta chain) was sequenced within a study of blood T cell repertoires in COVID-19. As for the study in general: Donors of Cohort 3 who recovered were those that had two negative PCRs, clearance, or symptom resolution.

The germline V and J ends were trimmed by 5 bases and 4 bases, with 18 bases remaining between them. The CDR3 is 15 amino acids. CDR1 MDHEN and CDR2 SYDVKM come from the germline V gene. The repertoire was sequenced with immunoSEQ multiplex PCR; TCRdb's copy has only in-frame clones and lacks some. This table has 150,000 to 200,000 clones, around 86% appearing once. The rearrangement joins TRBV28 to TRBJ2-7; weak D call: TRBD1 (6 bases). The source material was PBMCs or T cells enriched from blood (not recorded which). This clonotype was sampled from a woman aged 40 to 49 in a cohort exposed to, infected with or recovered from COVID-19 (not recorded which). The CDR3 sequence is CASSTNRVGGYEQYF. DNA for the CDR3: TGTGCCAGCAGTACGAACAGGGTAGGGGGTTACGAGCAGTACTTC.